This T cell receptor beta chain was found in a study of immune cell composition in non-small cell lung cancer. Study overall: Lung adenocarcinoma or squamous carcinoma made up most tumours. Study-wide points: Lung adenocarcinomas had lower top 10 clone scores and clonality than squamous tumours. Tumour-associated clones >0.5% occurred in roughly 35% of adenocarcinomas, roughly 80% of squamous.

On this clone: The target antigen is unknown.

Data came from immunoSEQ multiplex PCR; TCRdb stores just in-frame clones and leaves some out. This sample has 1,500 to 2,000 clones, with around 80% found just once. This sequence was found in a human donor with non-small cell lung cancer. The sequencing input was lung tumor tissue.

The CDR3 DNA follows: TGTGCCAGCAGTTTGCAGGCAGGCTTATCCATCGGTGAAGCTTTCTTT. This codes for CASSLQAGLSIGEAFF. The chain joins TRBV28 to TRBJ1-1; no firm D call. From germline, CDR1 is MDHEN and CDR2 SYDVKM. The CDR3 runs to 16 residues. The V end was cut by 3 bases, the J end by 7 bases, with 21 bases between.